This T cell receptor beta chain stems from a study of CD8 T cells in Susac syndrome. At the level of the study: The Susac syndrome patients were therapy-naive, on corticosteroids, or on intravenous immunoglobulin alone at blood draw.

This CDR3 has 17 amino acids. The germline V gene has CDR1 SGDLS and CDR2 YYNGEE. Trimming removed 0 bases at V and 6 bases at J, with 18 bases between. Random hexamers were used to reverse transcribe roughly 0.45 to 1 ug of RNA. MiXCR, applied by TCRdb to the immunoSEQ multiplex PCR reads, yields one record per CDR3 protein. The sample carries under 90,000 distinct CDR3 sequences, roughly 91% recorded once. The chain couples TRBV9 to TRBJ2-2; D is unclear. The sample comprised CD4+ T cells from PBMCs. The sequence came from a human donor with Susac syndrome. The CDR3 reads CASSVARSRVLAGELFF. In nucleotides, the CDR3 is TGTGCCAGCAGCGTAGCCAGATCCCGCGTGCTGGCCGGGGAGCTGTTTTTT.